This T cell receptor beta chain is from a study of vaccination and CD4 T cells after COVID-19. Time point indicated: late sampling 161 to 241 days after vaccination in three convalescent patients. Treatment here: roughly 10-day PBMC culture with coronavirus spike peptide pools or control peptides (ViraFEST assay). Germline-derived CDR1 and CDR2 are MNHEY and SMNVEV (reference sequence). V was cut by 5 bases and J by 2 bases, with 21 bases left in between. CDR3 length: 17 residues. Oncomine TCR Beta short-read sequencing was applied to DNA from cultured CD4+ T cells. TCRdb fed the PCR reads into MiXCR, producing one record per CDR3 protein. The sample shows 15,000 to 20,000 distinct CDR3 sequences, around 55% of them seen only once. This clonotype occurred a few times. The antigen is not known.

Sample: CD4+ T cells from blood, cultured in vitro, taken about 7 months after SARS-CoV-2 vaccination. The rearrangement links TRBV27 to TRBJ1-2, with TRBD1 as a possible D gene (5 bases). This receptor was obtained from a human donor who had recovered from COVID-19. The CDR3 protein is CASSRGGDPNRNYGYTF. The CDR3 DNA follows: TGTGCCAGCAGTCGGGGAGGAGACCCGAACAGGAACTATGGCTACACCTTC.